This is a list of T cell receptor beta chains from one sample in a study of neoadjuvant anti-PD-1 for oral cavity cancer. Clones were read by immunoSEQ multiplex PCR, and TCRdb kept only the in-frame ones, dropping some. The sample holds 12,000 to 15,000 clones, 60% to 75% seen once. The sample in question was PBMCs, obtained before nivolumab (anti-PD-1) treatment. The receptors originated from a person between 35 and 79 years old with oral cavity squamous cell carcinoma. CDR3s include the opening cysteine and the closing phenylalanine or tryptophan. The D gene is left open where the match is weak. Not all rows give a size; the values are once, few, many and, for expanded clones, a class.

d_gene: TRBD1; v_gene: TRBV12-5; abundance: .; j_gene: TRBJ2-1; CDR3nt: TGTGCTAGCACCTCCGGGACAGTCGGAGCATACAATGAGCAGTTCTTC; CDR3aa: CASTSGTVGAYNEQFF
d_gene: TRBD1; v_gene: TRBV28; abundance: .; j_gene: TRBJ1-5; CDR3nt: TGTGCCAGCAGTTTAACAGGGGGCGGGAGCAATCAGCCCCAGCATTTT; CDR3aa: CASSLTGGGSNQPQHF
d_gene: .; v_gene: TRBV4-1; abundance: .; j_gene: TRBJ2-3; CDR3nt: TGCGCCAGCAGCCAAGATCCGGCAGGAATCACAGATACGCAGTATTTT; CDR3aa: CASSQDPAGITDTQYF
d_gene: .; v_gene: TRBV7-6; abundance: .; j_gene: TRBJ1-1; CDR3nt: TGTGCCAGCAGGCAGGGACCGGGGCGGAACACTGAAGCTTTCTTT; CDR3aa: CASRQGPGRNTEAFF
d_gene: .; v_gene: TRBV11-2; abundance: .; j_gene: TRBJ1-4; CDR3nt: TGTGCCAGCAGCTCCGGTGATTTTAATGAAAAACTGTTTTTT; CDR3aa: CASSSGDFNEKLFF
d_gene: TRBD2; v_gene: TRBV6-1; abundance: few; j_gene: TRBJ2-1; CDR3nt: TGTGCCAGCAGTGTGTCTCTAGCGGGAGTTGGTTTTGAGCAGTTCTTC; CDR3aa: CASSVSLAGVGFEQFF
d_gene: .; v_gene: TRBV27; abundance: .; j_gene: TRBJ2-2; CDR3nt: TGTGCCAGCACCCGGCAGGGAGGCACCGGGGAGCTGTTTTTT; CDR3aa: CASTRQGGTGELFF
d_gene: TRBD2; v_gene: TRBV13; abundance: .; j_gene: TRBJ2-5; CDR3nt: TGTGCCAGCAGCTGGATATTCGGGAGGCAAGAGACCCAGTACTTC; CDR3aa: CASSWIFGRQETQYF
d_gene: TRBD1; v_gene: TRBV27; abundance: .; j_gene: TRBJ2-5; CDR3nt: TGTGCCAGCTCATGGACAGGACCTCAAGAGACCCAGTACTTC; CDR3aa: CASSWTGPQETQYF
d_gene: TRBD1; v_gene: TRBV6-5; abundance: .; j_gene: TRBJ2-5; CDR3nt: TGTGCCAGCAGTCGACAGGGGGCCGAGACCCAGTACTTC; CDR3aa: CASSRQGAETQYF
d_gene: TRBD2; v_gene: TRBV7-3; abundance: .; j_gene: TRBJ2-1; CDR3nt: TGTGCCAGCAGCCCGAGGGGCGGGAGCTCCTACAATGAGCAGTTCTTC; CDR3aa: CASSPRGGSSYNEQFF
d_gene: .; v_gene: TRBV9; abundance: .; j_gene: TRBJ1-5; CDR3nt: TGTGCCAGCAGCGTAGGACATGTTAGCAATCAGCCCCAGCATTTT; CDR3aa: CASSVGHVSNQPQHF